This entry concerns a single T cell receptor (beta chain). Its antigen is as yet unknown. Per germline, CDR1 SGHRS and CDR2 YFSETQ. The CDR3 runs 15 residues. The ends were cut back, 0 bases at V and 0 bases at J, with 4 bases in the middle. This sample stems from a study of CD8+ T cells in alopecia areata. Study context: Treated patients' severity was scored by percentage of affected scalp area. Study-level findings and limits: In scalp and blood, many expanded lesional clones persisted during tofacitinib.

Specified treatment: oral pan-JAK inhibitor, 5-10 mg twice daily. Peripheral blood samples and lesional scalp punch biopsies were obtained from alopecia areata patients. Extracted from the samples, RNA was reverse transcribed into cDNA to serve as the sequencing template. TCRdb keeps only in-frame clones here, not all; method: immunoSEQ multiplex PCR. The sample lists about 260,000 clones, roughly 63% occurring once. This TCR was recovered from a human donor with alopecia areata. This material consisted of CD4+ T cells sorted from blood, taken around week 54, from a patient treated with tofacitinib. V and J are TRBV5-1 and TRBJ2-6; D is unresolved. The CDR3 reads CASSLGHSGANVLTF. The CDR3, as DNA: TGCGCCAGCAGCTTGGGACACTCTGGGGCCAACGTCCTGACTTTC.